This record looks at one T cell receptor beta chain sequence and its context. In this sample, this clone turned up a few times. Its antigen is still unknown. One base away there is no much larger clone; base qualities are not given. Whole blood was collected in K2EDTA tubes by collaborating institutions according to the institutions' own protocols. For TCRbeta analysis, collaborators shipped samples as frozen whole blood, isolated PBMCs, or DNA extracted from either of those sample types. The data were taken from a study of blood T cell repertoires in COVID-19 (dated by TCRdb to about 2020). Background for the entire study: The collaborator samples originated in the United States, Italy and Spain and spanned the acute and convalescent phases of COVID-19. The samples were drawn from the first 160 participants of the ongoing ImmuneRACE study and from 1,254 subjects provided by 6 global collaborators. The repertoires were released in a freely available public database meant as a resource for research on the immune response to SARS-CoV-2. The material from the prospective study consisted of cDNA or gDNA derived from T cells, B-cell-depleted T cells, or PBMCs. The dataset comprised deeply sampled blood TCRbeta repertoires from subjects exposed to, actively infected with, or recovered from COVID-19. Sample metadata almost always included a de-identified subject ID, COVID-19 status, age in years and sex. Where available, HLA class I and class II types were taken from metadata supplied by the sample provider and were not determined by assay-based typing.

TCRbeta CDR3 regions were amplified from genomic DNA by means of the immunoSEQ Assay, a bias-controlled multiplex PCR. From the authors' description of their analysis: Nucleated cell counts per sample were estimated from amplification of reference gene primers within the assay. To quantify the absolute abundance of each unique TCRbeta CDR3 rearrangement, sequence reads were collapsed and filtered. For each sample, productive Simpson clonality was calculated by taking the square root of Simpson's diversity index across productive rearrangements. TCRdb took this table from immuneACCESS and kept in-frame rearrangements with V and J called. Such tables lack part of the clones; where checked against another copy, unresolved V genes explain under half of the gap, and the rest is unexplained. V, J and clone size were drawn from that table, and D and trimming were deduced from the DNA. This sample gives 80,000 to 100,000 clones in total; about 80% of them show up just once. The ten largest make up 15% to 20% of the sample.

On the study overall, not on this receptor specifically: The quantity of clinical and demographic metadata differed by source and by participant and was supplied without curation.

Trimming removed 8 bases from V and 2 bases from J; the gene matches leave 5 bases unexplained. The CDR1 and CDR2 encoded by the germline V gene are ENHRY and SYGVKD. The CDR3 goes from the cysteine to the phenylalanine over 15 residues. Only the CDR3 portion is preserved as DNA: 45 bases, with reading frame beginning at the first base. This TCR derives from a human donor in a cohort sampled during active COVID-19. The sequence is built from TRBV10-3 and TRBJ2-7; TRBD2 agrees with 14 junctional bases. The specimen sequenced was peripheral blood. The sequenced DNA is TGTGCCATCGCCGGGACTAGCGGGAGAACCTACGAGCAGTACTTC. This is translated as CAIAGTSGRTYEQYF.